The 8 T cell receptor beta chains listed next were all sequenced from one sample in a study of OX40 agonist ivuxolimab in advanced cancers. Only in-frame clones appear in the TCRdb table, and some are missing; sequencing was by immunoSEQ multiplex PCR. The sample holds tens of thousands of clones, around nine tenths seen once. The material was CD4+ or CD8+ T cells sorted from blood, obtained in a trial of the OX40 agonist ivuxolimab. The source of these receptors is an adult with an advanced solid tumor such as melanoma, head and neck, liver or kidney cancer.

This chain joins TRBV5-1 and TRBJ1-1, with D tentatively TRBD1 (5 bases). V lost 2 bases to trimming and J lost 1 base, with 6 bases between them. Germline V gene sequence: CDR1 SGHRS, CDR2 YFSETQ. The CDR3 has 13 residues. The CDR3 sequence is CASSFQGNTEAFF. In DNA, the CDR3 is TGCGCCAGCAGCTTTCAGGGGAACACTGAAGCTTTCTTT. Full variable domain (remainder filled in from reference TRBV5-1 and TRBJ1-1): KAGVTQTPRYLIKTRGQQVTLSCSPISGHRSVSWYQQTPGQGLQFLFEYFSETQRNKGNFPGRFSGRQFSNSRSEMNVSTLELGDSALYLCASSFQGNTEAFFGQGTRLTVV.

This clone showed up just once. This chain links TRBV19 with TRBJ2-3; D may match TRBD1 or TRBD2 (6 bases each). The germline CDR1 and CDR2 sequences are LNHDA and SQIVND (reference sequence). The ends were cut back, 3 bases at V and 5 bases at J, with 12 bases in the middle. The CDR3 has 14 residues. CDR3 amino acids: CASSIVGGGDTQYF. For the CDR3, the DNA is TGTGCCAGTAGTATTGTAGGGGGAGGAGATACGCAGTATTTT.

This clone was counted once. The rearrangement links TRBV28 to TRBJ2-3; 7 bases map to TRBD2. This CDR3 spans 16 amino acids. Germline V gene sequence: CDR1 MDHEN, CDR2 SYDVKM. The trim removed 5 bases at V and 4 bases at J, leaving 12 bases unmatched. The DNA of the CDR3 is TGTGCCAGCAGTCGGACTAGAGGGTTAGGCGCAGATACGCAGTATTTT. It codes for CASSRTRGLGADTQYF.

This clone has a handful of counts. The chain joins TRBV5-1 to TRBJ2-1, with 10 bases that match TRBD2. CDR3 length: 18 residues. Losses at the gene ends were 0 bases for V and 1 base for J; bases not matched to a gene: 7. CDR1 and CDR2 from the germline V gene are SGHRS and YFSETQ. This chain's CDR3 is CASSLVASGSGSYNEQFF. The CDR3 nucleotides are TGCGCCAGCAGCTTGGTGGCTAGCGGGAGTGGATCCTACAATGAGCAGTTCTTC.

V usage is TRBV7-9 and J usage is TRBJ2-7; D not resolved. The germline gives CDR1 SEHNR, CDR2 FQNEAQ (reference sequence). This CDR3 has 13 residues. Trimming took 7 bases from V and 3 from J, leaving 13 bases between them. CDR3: CASNRGANYEQYF. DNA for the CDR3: TGTGCCAGCAACCGAGGAGCTAACTACGAGCAGTACTTC. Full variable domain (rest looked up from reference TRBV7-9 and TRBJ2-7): DTGVSQNPRHKITKRGQNVTFRCDPISEHNRLYWYRQTLGQGPEFLTYFQNEAQLEKSRLLSDRFSAERPKGSFSTLEIQRTEQGDSAMYLCASNRGANYEQYFGPGTRLTVT.

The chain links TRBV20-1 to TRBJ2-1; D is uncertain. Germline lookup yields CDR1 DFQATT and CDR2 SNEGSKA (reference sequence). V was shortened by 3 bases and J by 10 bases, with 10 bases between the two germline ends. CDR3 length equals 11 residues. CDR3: CSASPDMEQFF. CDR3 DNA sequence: TGCAGTGCTAGCCCCGACATGGAGCAGTTCTTC.

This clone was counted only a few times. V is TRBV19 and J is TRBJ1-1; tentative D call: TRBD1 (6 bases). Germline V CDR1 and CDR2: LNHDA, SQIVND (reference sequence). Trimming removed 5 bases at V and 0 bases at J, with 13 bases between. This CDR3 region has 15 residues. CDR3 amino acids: CASSGGGGMNTEAFF. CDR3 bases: TGTGCCAGTAGTGGCGGAGGGGGGATGAACACTGAAGCTTTCTTT. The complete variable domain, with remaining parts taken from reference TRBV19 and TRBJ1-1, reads DGGITQSPKYLFRKEGQNVTLSCEQNLNHDAMYWYRQDPGQGLRLIYYSQIVNDFQKGDIAEGYSVSREKKESFPLTVTSAQKNPTAFYLCASSGGGGMNTEAFFGQGTRLTVV.

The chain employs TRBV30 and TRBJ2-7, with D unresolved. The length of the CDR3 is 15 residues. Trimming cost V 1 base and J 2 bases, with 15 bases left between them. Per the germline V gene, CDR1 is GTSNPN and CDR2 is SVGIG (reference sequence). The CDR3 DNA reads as TGTGCCTGGAGTGGAGAAAGGACCGCTACCTACGAGCAGTACTTC. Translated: CAWSGERTATYEQYF. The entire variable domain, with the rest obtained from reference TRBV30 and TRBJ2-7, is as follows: SQTIHQWPATLVQPVGSPLSLECTVEGTSNPNLYWYRQAAGRGLQLLFYSVGIGQISSEVPQNLSASRPQDRQFILSSKKLLLSDSGFYLCAWSGERTATYEQYFGPGTRLTVT.